This T cell receptor beta chain was identified in a study of T cells in narcolepsy. Study conclusions and caveats: HCRT-specific and TRIB2-specific autoreactive clonotypes appeared among same-patient CSF and blood CD4+ clonotypes. Healthy controls reportedly lacked the autoreactive clonotypes serially found in patients' blood. No autoreactive T cell clone sequences appeared in some memory CD4+ repertoires.

The method was immunoSEQ multiplex PCR; TCRdb's version includes in-frame clones alone and lacks a portion of them. The sample shows tens of thousands of clones, roughly 73% of them seen only once. With respect to this clone: What it binds is unknown.

The sample taken for sequencing was CD45RA- memory CD4+ T cells from PBMCs. The receptor was isolated from a human donor with narcolepsy.

The CDR3 DNA follows: TGCGCCAGCACCGCTAGCGGGAGGACGGGTAATGAGCAGTTCTTC. This gives the protein CASTASGRTGNEQFF. The V call is TRBV5-1, the J call TRBJ2-1, with 11 bases aligning to TRBD2. V was pared by 6 bases and J by 7 bases, with 9 bases of the junction left unmatched. The CDR3 is 15 residues long. The germline V gene encodes CDR1 SGHRS and CDR2 YFSETQ.